Listed here is a single T cell receptor beta chain. Using immunoSEQ multiplex PCR, the repertoire was profiled, and TCRdb retains in-frame clones only, with some absent. The repertoire holds 70,000 to 85,000 clones, less than 98% seen once, with about 0.19% in the top ten. The entry originates in a study of technical replicates of blood from a handful of donors. The sample consisted of T cells isolated from PBMCs. This receptor was obtained from a human donor in good health.

DNA for the CDR3: TGTGCCAGCAGTTTATTGCGGACTAGCGGGAGGCCGGGCGGGGAGCTGTTTTTT. This sequence encodes CASSLLRTSGRPGGELFF. This sequence joins TRBV28 and TRBJ2-2; TRBD2 agrees at 14 bases. V was pared by 1 base and J by 7 bases, with 8 bases of the junction left unmatched. This CDR3 region has 18 residues. Germline lookup yields CDR1 MDHEN and CDR2 SYDVKM.